The 3 T cell receptor beta chains below all came from one sample that was sequenced in a study of monozygotic twins with inflammatory bowel disease. TCRdb reprocessed the 5' RACE reads, with one entry per CDR3 protein and no DNA. The table lists about 380,000 distinct CDR3 sequences. Source material: blood. The receptor set was obtained from a human donor with ulcerative colitis or Crohn's disease, or a healthy co-twin of an affected twin (not recorded which).

The chain recombines TRBV5-1 with TRBJ2-2; TCRdb designates TRBD1, a call that cannot be tested without DNA. The CDR3 has 16 amino acids. Germline V gives CDR1 SGHRS, CDR2 YFSETQ. CDR3 loop: CASSQGQLGNTGELFF.

J is TRBJ2-1 and V is TRBV5-1; TCRdb reports TRBD2, a call that lacks DNA to check it against. The CDR3 is 18 amino acids. Germline V gene lookup returns CDR1 SGHRS and CDR2 YFSETQ. The CDR3 spells CASIPTSGGAGSYNEQFF.

The genes are TRBV9 and TRBJ1-1. The CDR3 is 15 residues long. CDR1 and CDR2 (germline): SGDLS, YYNGEE. This CDR3 is CASSVGRKPNTEAFF.